The rows below give T cell receptor beta chains drawn from one sample of a study of control samples from healthy donors and cancer patients. Sequencing used immunoSEQ multiplex PCR; TCRdb keeps in-frame clones, though not all of them. The sample shows 78,000 or so clones, more than 85% of them seen only once. The sequenced sample consisted of blood. The source is a woman aged 50 to 60 in good health. CDR3s include the opening cysteine and the closing phenylalanine or tryptophan. The D gene is left open where the match is weak. For some rows the clone size is stated as once, few or many, or as a class when expanded; others skip it.

d_call	j_call	v_call	clone_size	cdr3_nt	cdr3_aa
TRBD1	TRBJ1-1	TRBV29-1	-	TGCAGCGGGCGACAGGGGAAGAACACTGAAGCTTTCTTT	CSGRQGKNTEAFF
TRBD1	TRBJ2-7	TRBV28	-	TGTGCCAGCAGTCCGGGACAGGTTGCCGAGCAGTACTTC	CASSPGQVAEQYF
-	TRBJ1-5	TRBV24-1	-	TGTGCCACCAGTGGCGCTCTGGATGACAGGCCCCAGCATTTT	CATSGALDDRPQHF
TRBD1	TRBJ2-2	TRBV28	-	TGTGCCAGCAGCTTGGGACAGATGAACACCGGGGAGCTGTTTTTT	CASSLGQMNTGELFF
-	TRBJ2-1	TRBV7-9	-	TGTGCCAGCAGCCCACGCGGGCAAAGCTCCTACAATGAGCAGTTCTTC	CASSPRGQSSYNEQFF
TRBD1	TRBJ1-1	TRBV4-2	-	TGTGCCAGCAGCCAAGATACAGGGGACACTGAAGCTTTCTTT	CASSQDTGDTEAFF
-	TRBJ1-2	TRBV5-1	-	TGCGCCAGCAGCTCGCAACCCGTTAACTATGGCTACACCTTC	CASSSQPVNYGYTF
-	TRBJ1-6	TRBV4-2	few	TGTGCCAGCAGCCAAGACCGGACGGTACGCGGGGCCCTCCACTTT	CASSQDRTVRGALHF
-	TRBJ1-2	TRBV6-5	-	TGTGCCAGCGCATACTCGGGGTTCCAGTATGGCTACACCTTC	CASAYSGFQYGYTF
-	TRBJ2-1	TRBV10-1	-	TGCGCCAGCAGTGAAGTGGCAGGGGTGCAGTTCTTC	CASSEVAGVQFF
TRBD1	TRBJ1-6	TRBV2	-	TGTGCCAGCACGGCGGACAGGGATAATTCACCCCTCCACTTT	CASTADRDNSPLHF
-	TRBJ1-2	TRBV18	-	TGTGCCAGCTCACCTCTAAGAGGGTATGGCTACACCTTC	CASSPLRGYGYTF
-	TRBJ2-2	TRBV2	-	TGTGCCAGTGAAAGGGTGAACACCGGGGAGCTGTTTTTT	CASERVNTGELFF
-	TRBJ2-1	TRBV28	-	TGTGCCAGCAGTTGGAATGAGCAGTTCTTC	CASSWNEQFF
TRBD1	TRBJ1-3	TRBV2	-	TGTGCCAGCAGACAGGGGGTTGGAAACACCATATATTTT	CASRQGVGNTIYF
-	TRBJ2-2	TRBV24-1	-	TGTGCCACCAGTGATCAGGGGGCAACCCATAGCGGGAGAGGGATCGGGGAGCTGTTTTTT	CATSDQGATHSGRGIGELFF
-	TRBJ2-7	TRBV14	-	TGTGCCAGCAGCCAAGGTATGGGCGGTCTCTACGAGCAGTACTTC	CASSQGMGGLYEQYF
-	TRBJ1-1	TRBV7-6	-	TGTGCCAGCAGCTTAGCGAGGTGGGGTGGGAACACTGAAGCTTTCTTT	CASSLARWGGNTEAFF
-	TRBJ2-7	TRBV9	-	TGTGCCAGCAGCGAAGCAGGGGCGGCGGATTACGAGCAGTACTTC	CASSEAGAADYEQYF
-	TRBJ2-7	TRBV18	-	TGTGCCAGCTCACCCGACGCCGGCGAGCAGTACTTC	CASSPDAGEQYF
-	TRBJ1-1	TRBV5-1	-	TGCGCCAGCAAAGTGGGGGGGCTCGCTGGGGTTAGGACTGAAGCTTTCTTT	CASKVGGLAGVRTEAFF
TRBD1	TRBJ1-2	TRBV19	-	TGTGCCAGTATTAGGGTCGCCGGACAGGGGATTAACTATGGCTACACCTTC	CASIRVAGQGINYGYTF
-	TRBJ2-1	TRBV5-6	once	TGTGCCAGCAGGGCCTCCTTGATTGGGAAAGAGCAGTTCTTC	CASRASLIGKEQFF
-	TRBJ2-5	TRBV6-5	-	TGTGCCAGCAGCCCGACGGACGTCGGGACCCAGTACTTC	CASSPTDVGTQYF
-	TRBJ1-1	TRBV18	-	TGTGCCAGCTCCTCGGGGAGGGATAGCACTGAAGCTTTCTTT	CASSSGRDSTEAFF
TRBD1	TRBJ2-3	TRBV29-1	-	TGCAGCGTGGGACAGGGGAAGAGGGCAACCCTTAAAGATACGCAGTATTTT	CSVGQGKRATLKDTQYF
TRBD1	TRBJ1-5	TRBV28	-	TGTGCCAGCCACACAGGGGGAATGGGCCAGCCCCAGCATTTT	CASHTGGMGQPQHF
-	TRBJ1-2	TRBV28	-	TGTGCCAGCAGTTTAGGGTGGAGCTATGGCTACACCTTC	CASSLGWSYGYTF
-	TRBJ1-1	TRBV6-6	once	TGTGCCAGCAGTTACTCGGATATGAACACTGAAGCTTTCTTT	CASSYSDMNTEAFF
-	TRBJ1-1	TRBV2	-	TGTGCCAGCAGTGTGTCGGGAACTGAAGCTTTCTTT	CASSVSGTEAFF
-	TRBJ2-1	TRBV28	-	TGTGCCAGCTGTGATTTCCCCTACAATGAGCAGTTCTTC	CASCDFPYNEQFF
-	TRBJ2-1	TRBV27	-	TGTGCCAGCACTGGGGTTAGCTCCTACAATGAGCAGTTCTTC	CASTGVSSYNEQFF
-	TRBJ2-5	TRBV18	few	TGTGCCAGCTCACCCCCGGGAGAGGGGAAGTACTTC	CASSPPGEGKYF
-	TRBJ1-2	TRBV28	-	TGTGCCAGCAGTTTAATCCGGGTTGGGGACTATGGCTACACCTTC	CASSLIRVGDYGYTF
-	TRBJ2-3	TRBV6-5	-	TGTGCCAGCAGTTCTCGTCCAGGGGAGAGCACAGATACGCAGTATTTT	CASSSRPGESTDTQYF
TRBD2	TRBJ2-1	TRBV28	-	TGTGCCAGCAGTTTAGGCGGGAGGGATGAGCAGTTCTTC	CASSLGGRDEQFF
-	TRBJ1-1	TRBV29-1	once	TGCAGCGTTGAAGAAGGTTATGAAGCTTTCTTT	CSVEEGYEAFF
-	TRBJ1-2	TRBV30	-	TGTGCCTGGAGTGTAGGGGGAGGATTTGGCTACACCTTC	CAWSVGGGFGYTF
TRBD2	TRBJ2-7	TRBV3-1/TRBV3-2	-	TGTGCCAGCAGCCAGGCTAGCGGGAGGGCCATCATATTC	CASSQASGRAIIF
TRBD2	TRBJ2-5	TRBV9	-	TGTGCCAGCAGCGTAGAGGCTAGCGGGGGCGCCCAAGAGACCCAGTACTTC	CASSVEASGGAQETQYF
TRBD2	TRBJ2-5	TRBV19	-	TGTGCCAGTACTCCTACTAGCGCCAAAGAGACCCAGTACTTC	CASTPTSAKETQYF
TRBD2	TRBJ2-5	TRBV7-2	-	TGTGCCAGCAGCTTGGGACTAAGGGAGACCCAGTACTTC	CASSLGLRETQYF
-	TRBJ2-3	TRBV30	-	TGTGCCGGAGAACTTAAGGGCGTGGATACGCAGTATTTT	CAGELKGVDTQYF
-	TRBJ2-7	TRBV3-1/TRBV3-2	-	TGTGCCAGCAGCCAAGGGCGGATCTACGAGCAGTACTTC	CASSQGRIYEQYF
-	TRBJ2-1	TRBV13	-	TGTGCCAGCAGCCTCAGACTAGTGTATGAGCAGTTCTTC	CASSLRLVYEQFF
-	TRBJ2-1	TRBV5-6	-	TGTGCCAGCAGCGTCGACTCCTTCAATGAGCAGTTCTTC	CASSVDSFNEQFF